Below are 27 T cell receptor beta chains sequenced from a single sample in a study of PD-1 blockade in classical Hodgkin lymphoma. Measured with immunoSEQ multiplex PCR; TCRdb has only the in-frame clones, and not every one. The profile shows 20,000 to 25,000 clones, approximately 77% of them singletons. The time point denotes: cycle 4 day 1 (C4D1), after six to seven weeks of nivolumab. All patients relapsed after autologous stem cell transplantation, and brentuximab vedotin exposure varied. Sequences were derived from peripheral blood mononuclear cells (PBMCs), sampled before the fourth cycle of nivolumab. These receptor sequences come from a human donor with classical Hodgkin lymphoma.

The CDR3 loop is CASRSGGEAFF. The CDR3 coding sequence is TGTGCCAGCCGTTCCGGCGGGGAAGCTTTCTTT. This chain joins TRBV27 and TRBJ1-1, with unresolved D. This CDR3 contains 11 residues. Trimming left V 8 bases short and J 8 bases short, with 12 bases between. Germline values: CDR1 MNHEY, CDR2 SMNVEV (reference sequence).

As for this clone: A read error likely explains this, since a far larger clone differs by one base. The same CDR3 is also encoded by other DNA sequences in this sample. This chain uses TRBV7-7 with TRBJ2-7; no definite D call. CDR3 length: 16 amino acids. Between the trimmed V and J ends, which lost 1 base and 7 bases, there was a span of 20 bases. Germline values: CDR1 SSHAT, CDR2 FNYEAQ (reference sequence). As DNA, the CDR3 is TGTGCCAGCAGCTTAGGCTCAACAGCGAACCACCATGAGCAGTACTTC. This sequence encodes CASSLGSTANHHEQYF.

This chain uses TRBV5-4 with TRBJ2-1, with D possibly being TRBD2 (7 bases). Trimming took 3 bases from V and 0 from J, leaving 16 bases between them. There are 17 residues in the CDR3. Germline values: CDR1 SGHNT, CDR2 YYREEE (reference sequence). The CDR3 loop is CASSSGGGGSSYNEQFF. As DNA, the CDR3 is TGTGCCAGCAGCTCGGGGGGCGGGGGAAGCTCCTACAATGAGCAGTTCTTC.

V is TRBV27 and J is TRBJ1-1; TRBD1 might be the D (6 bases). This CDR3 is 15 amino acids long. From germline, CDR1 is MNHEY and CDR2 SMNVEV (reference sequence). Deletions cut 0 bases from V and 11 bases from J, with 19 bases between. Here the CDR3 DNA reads TGTGCCAGCAGTTTATCGCAGGGGTTCTGGCGTGGGGCTTTCTTT. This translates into CASSLSQGFWRGAFF.

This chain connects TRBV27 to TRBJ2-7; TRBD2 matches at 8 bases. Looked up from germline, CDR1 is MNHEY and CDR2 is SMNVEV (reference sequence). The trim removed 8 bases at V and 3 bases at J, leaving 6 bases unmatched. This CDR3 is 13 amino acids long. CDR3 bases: TGTGCCAGCCGGGGGGGCGGAAGCTACGAGCAGTACTTC. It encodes CASRGGGSYEQYF.

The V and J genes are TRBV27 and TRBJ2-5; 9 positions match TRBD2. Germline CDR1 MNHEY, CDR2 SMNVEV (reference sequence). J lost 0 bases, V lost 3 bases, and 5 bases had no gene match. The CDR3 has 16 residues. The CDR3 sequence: CASSLASGMYQETQYF. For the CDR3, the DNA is TGTGCCAGCAGTTTGGCTAGCGGGATGTACCAAGAGACCCAGTACTTC.

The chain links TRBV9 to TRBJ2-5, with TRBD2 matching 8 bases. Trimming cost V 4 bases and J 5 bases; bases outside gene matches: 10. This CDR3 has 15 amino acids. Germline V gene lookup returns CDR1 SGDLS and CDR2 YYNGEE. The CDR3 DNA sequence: TGTGCCAGCAGCCGCGCCGGGACTAGATACGAGACCCAGTACTTC. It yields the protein CASSRAGTRYETQYF.

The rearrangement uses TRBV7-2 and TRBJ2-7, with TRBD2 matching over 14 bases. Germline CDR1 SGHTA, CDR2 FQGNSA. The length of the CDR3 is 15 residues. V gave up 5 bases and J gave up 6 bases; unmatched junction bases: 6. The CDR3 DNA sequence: TGTGCCAGCAGCCAAGGACTAGCGGGAGGCGGCGAGCAGTACTTC. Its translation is CASSQGLAGGGEQYF. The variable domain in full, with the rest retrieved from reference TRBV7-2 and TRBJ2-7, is GAGVSQSPSNKVTEKGKDVELRCDPISGHTALYWYRQSLGQGLEFLIYFQGNSAPDKSGLPSDRFSAERTGGSVSTLTIQRTQQEDSAVYLCASSQGLAGGGEQYFGPGTRLTVT.

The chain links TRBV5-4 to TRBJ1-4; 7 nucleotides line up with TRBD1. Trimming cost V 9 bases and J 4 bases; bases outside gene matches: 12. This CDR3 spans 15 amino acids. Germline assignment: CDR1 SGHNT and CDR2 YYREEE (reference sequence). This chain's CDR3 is CATRDGRGSNEKLFF. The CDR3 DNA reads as TGTGCCACTAGGGATGGCAGGGGGAGTAATGAAAAACTGTTTTTT.

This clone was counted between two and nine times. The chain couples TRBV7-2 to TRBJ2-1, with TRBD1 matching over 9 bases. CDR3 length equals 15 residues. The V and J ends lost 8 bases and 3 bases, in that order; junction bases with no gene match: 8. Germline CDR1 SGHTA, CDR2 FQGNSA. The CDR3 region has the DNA TGTGCCAGCGGGATTACAGGGGGCGGCTACAATGAGCAGTTCTTC. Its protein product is CASGITGGGYNEQFF.

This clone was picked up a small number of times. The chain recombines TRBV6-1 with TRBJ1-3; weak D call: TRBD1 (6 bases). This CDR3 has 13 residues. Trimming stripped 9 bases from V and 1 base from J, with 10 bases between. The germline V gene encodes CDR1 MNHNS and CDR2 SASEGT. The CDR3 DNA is TGTGCCAGTCCAGGGGTGTCTGGAAACACCATATATTTT. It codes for CASPGVSGNTIYF.

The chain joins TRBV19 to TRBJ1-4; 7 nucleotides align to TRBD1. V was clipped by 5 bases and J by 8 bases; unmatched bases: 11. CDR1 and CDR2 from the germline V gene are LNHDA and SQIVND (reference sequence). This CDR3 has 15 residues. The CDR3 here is CASSGARDSGEKLFF. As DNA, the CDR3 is TGTGCCAGTAGTGGGGCCCGGGACAGTGGAGAAAAACTGTTTTTT.

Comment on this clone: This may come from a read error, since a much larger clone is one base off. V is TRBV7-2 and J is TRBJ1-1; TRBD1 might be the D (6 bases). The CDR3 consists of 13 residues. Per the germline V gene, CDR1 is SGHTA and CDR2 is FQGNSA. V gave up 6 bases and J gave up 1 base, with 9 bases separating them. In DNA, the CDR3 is TGTGCCAGCAGTTTGGACAGGAACACTGAAGCTTTCTTT. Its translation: CASSLDRNTEAFF.

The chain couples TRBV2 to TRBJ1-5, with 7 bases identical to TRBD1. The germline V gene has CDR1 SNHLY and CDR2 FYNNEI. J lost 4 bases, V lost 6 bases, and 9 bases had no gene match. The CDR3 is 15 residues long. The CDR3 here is CASSGQGVPNQPQHF. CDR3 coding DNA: TGTGCCAGCAGCGGTCAGGGGGTTCCGAATCAGCCCCAGCATTTT.

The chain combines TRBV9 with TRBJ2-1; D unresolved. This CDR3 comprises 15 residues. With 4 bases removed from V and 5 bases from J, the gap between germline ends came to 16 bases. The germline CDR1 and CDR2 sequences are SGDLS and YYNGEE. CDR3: CASSLSKGYHNEQFF. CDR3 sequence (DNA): TGTGCCAGCAGCCTAAGTAAAGGGTACCACAATGAGCAGTTCTTC.

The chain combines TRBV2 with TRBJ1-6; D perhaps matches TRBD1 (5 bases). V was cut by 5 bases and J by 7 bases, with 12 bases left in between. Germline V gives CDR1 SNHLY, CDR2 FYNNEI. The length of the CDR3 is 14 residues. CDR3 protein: CASSSQGGNSPLHF. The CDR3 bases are TGTGCCAGCAGTTCCCAGGGAGGCAATTCACCCCTCCACTTT.

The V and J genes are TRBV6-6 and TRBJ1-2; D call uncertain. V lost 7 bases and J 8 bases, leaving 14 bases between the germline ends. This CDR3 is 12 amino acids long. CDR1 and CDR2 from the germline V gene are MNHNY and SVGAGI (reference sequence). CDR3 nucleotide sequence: TGTGCCAGCACTCGGGCATCGGGAGGCTACACCTTC. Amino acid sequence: CASTRASGGYTF.

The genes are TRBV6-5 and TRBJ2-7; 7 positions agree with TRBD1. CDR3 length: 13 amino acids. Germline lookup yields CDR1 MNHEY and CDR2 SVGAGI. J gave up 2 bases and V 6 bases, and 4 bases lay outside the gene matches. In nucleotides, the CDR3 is TGTGCCAGCAGGACAGGGTTAACCTACGAGCAGTACTTC. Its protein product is CASRTGLTYEQYF.

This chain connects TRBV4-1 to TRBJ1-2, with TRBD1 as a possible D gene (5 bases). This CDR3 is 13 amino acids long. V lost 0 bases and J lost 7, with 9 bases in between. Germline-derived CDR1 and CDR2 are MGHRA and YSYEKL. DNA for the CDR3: TGCGCCAGCAGCCAAGATTTGGGACCTGGCTACACCTTC. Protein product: CASSQDLGPGYTF.

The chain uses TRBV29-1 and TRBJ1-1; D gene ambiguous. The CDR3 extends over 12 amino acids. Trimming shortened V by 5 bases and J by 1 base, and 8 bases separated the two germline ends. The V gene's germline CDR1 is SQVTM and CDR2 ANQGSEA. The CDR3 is CSVFLSNTEAFF. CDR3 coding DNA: TGCAGCGTTTTCTTGTCGAACACTGAAGCTTTCTTT.

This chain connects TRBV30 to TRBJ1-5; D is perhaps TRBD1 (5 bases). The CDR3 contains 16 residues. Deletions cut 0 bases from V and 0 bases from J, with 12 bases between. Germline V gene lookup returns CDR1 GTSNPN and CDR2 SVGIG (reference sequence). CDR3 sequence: CAWSVRGVLSNQPQHF. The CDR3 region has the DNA TGTGCCTGGAGTGTACGGGGGGTTCTTAGCAATCAGCCCCAGCATTTT.

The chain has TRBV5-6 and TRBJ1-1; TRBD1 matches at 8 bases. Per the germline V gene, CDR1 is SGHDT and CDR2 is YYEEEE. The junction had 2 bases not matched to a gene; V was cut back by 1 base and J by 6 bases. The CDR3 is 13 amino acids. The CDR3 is CASSLPQGAEAFF. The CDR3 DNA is TGTGCCAGCAGCTTGCCACAGGGGGCTGAAGCTTTCTTT.

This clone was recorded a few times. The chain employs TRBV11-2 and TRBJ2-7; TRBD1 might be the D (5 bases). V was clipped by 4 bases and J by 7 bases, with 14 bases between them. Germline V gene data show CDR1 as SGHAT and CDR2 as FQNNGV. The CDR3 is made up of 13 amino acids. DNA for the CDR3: TGTGCCAGCAGCTCGATAAACAGGTTTGAGCAGTACTTC. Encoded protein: CASSSINRFEQYF.

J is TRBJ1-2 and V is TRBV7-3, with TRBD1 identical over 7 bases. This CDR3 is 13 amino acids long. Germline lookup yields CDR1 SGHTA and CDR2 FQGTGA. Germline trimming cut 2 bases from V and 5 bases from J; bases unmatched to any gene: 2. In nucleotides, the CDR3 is TGTGCCAGCAGCTTAGCAGGGGGTTATGGCTACACCTTC. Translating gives CASSLAGGYGYTF. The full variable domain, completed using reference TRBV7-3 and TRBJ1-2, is GAGVSQTPSNKVTEKGKYVELRCDPISGHTALYWYRQSLGQGPEFLIYFQGTGAADDSGLPNDRFFAVRPEGSVSTLKIQRTERGDSAVYLCASSLAGGYGYTFGSGTRLTVV.

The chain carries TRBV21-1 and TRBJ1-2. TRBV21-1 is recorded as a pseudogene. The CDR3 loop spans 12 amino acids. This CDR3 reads CASSKEGYGYTF. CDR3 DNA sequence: TGTGCCAGCAGCAAGGAGGGGTATGGCTACACCTTC.

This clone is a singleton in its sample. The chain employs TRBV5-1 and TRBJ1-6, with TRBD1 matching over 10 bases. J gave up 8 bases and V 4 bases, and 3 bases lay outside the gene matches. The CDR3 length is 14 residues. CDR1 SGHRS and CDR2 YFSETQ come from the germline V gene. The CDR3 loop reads CASSAGQGDSPLHF. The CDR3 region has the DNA TGCGCCAGCAGCGCCGGACAGGGGGATTCACCCCTCCACTTT.

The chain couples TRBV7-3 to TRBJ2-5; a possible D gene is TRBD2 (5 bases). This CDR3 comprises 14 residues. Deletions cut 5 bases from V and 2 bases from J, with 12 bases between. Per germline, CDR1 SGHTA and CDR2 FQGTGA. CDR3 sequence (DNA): TGTGCCAGCAGCCTAAACGGGGTACAAGAGACCCAGTACTTC. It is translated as CASSLNGVQETQYF.